This T cell receptor (beta chain) was identified in a study of blood T cell repertoires in COVID-19 (dated by TCRdb to about 2020). At the level of the whole study: The collaborator samples originated in the United States, Italy and Spain and spanned the acute and convalescent phases of COVID-19. The material from the prospective study consisted of cDNA or gDNA derived from T cells, B-cell-depleted T cells, or PBMCs. Subjects who had been exposed to COVID-19, were actively infected with it, or had recovered from it provided the deeply sampled blood TCRbeta repertoires that made up the dataset. A freely available public database, intended as a resource for researchers studying the immune response to SARS-CoV-2, is where the repertoires were released. Samples were obtained from the ongoing ImmuneRACE study (first 160 participants) and from 1,254 subjects provided by 6 global collaborators. Sample metadata almost always included a de-identified subject ID, COVID-19 status, age in years and sex. Where HLA class I and class II types were available, the types were taken from metadata supplied by the sample provider, not from assay-based typing. Overall study outcomes, separate from this receptor: The quantity of clinical and demographic metadata differed by source and by participant and was supplied without curation.

The collaborating institutions used their own protocols to collect whole blood in K2EDTA tubes. For TCRbeta analysis, collaborator samples were shipped as frozen whole blood, as isolated PBMCs, or as DNA extracted from either sample type. Trimming costs V 4 bases and J 7 bases, and their ends lie 13 bases apart. The CDR3 holds 14 amino acids from the cysteine to the phenylalanine. The CDR3 DNA has 42 bases and is translated from base 1. CDR1 and CDR2, per the germline V gene (reference sequence), are LGHDT and YNNKEL. On this clone itself: This receptor's antigen is unknown. The sample holds no much larger clone one base away, and base qualities are not on file.

The immunoSEQ Assay, a bias-controlled multiplex PCR, was used to amplify TCRbeta CDR3 regions from genomic DNA. Per the original workflow: The number of nucleated cells in each sample was estimated from the amplification of reference gene primers within the assay. Sequence reads were collapsed and filtered to measure the absolute abundance of every unique TCRbeta CDR3 rearrangement. For each sample, productive Simpson clonality was calculated by taking the square root of Simpson's diversity index across productive rearrangements. TCRdb took over this immuneACCESS table, retaining in-frame rearrangements with V and J assigned. Such tables are incomplete; in checked studies, under half of the missing clones stem from an unresolved V gene, and the remainder is unexplained. The V and J calls and the clone size are those of that table, but D and trimming were determined from the DNA. Present in this sample are under 250,000 clones, approximately 91% of which were seen just once. The top ten constitute about 4.8% of the sample.

This TCR was sampled from a woman in her thirties or forties with acute or convalescent COVID-19. Rearrangement joined TRBV3-1 (or the pseudogene TRBV3-2) to TRBJ2-2; the D gene is possibly TRBD1, with 6 bases matching. Material for sequencing was peripheral blood. The bases read TGTGCCAGCAGCCGTTCTACAGGGTTCGGGGAGCTGTTTTTT. It is translated as CASSRSTGFGELFF.